This entry describes one TCR beta chain. It was during active infection that Seattle patients were enrolled and then longitudinally followed. This entry belongs to a study of blood T cell repertoires in COVID-19. Whole-study context: PBMCs, B-cell-depleted T cells, or T cells were the source of the cDNA or gDNA that made up the material.

Some clones are missing from TCRdb's copy, which holds only in-frame ones; the method was immunoSEQ multiplex PCR. The sample has roughly 100,000 clones, 92% seen once. Trimming cost V 4 bases and J 3 bases, with 9 bases left between them. Per germline, CDR1 PRHDT and CDR2 FYEKMQ (reference sequence). The CDR3 is made up of 14 amino acids. The chain employs TRBV13 and TRBJ2-2; perhaps TRBD1 as D (5 bases). Input material: peripheral blood. The receptor's source is a woman in her fifties or sixties with COVID-19, enrolled during active disease. The CDR3 DNA follows: TGTGCCAGCAGCTCAAGGGGTGACACCGGGGAGCTGTTTTTT. It is translated as CASSSRGDTGELFF.